The 8 T cell receptor beta chains below were found in one sample sequenced in a study of vaccination and CD4 T cells after COVID-19. Oncomine TCR Beta short-read sequencing was applied to DNA from cultured CD4+ T cells. MiXCR, run by TCRdb on the PCR reads, gives a single entry per CDR3 protein. The sample lists about 22,000 distinct CDR3 sequences, approximately 51% occurring once. Treatment specified: approximately 10-day PBMC culture with coronavirus spike peptide pools or control peptides (ViraFEST assay). Their antigens are not known. Sequenced material: CD4+ T cells from blood, cultured in vitro. The receptors come from a human donor who had recovered from COVID-19.

V and J are TRBV21-1 and TRBJ2-1; TRBD2 is the table's D call and was not checked against the DNA. TRBV21-1 is classified as a pseudogene. The CDR3 runs to 15 residues. Written as DNA, the CDR3 is TGTGCCAGCAGCAGAGGAGGGCGGGTCAGGGATGAGCAGTTCTTC. It is translated as CASSRGGRVRDEQFF.

This clonotype was found a few times. The V call is TRBV28, the J call TRBJ2-2, with 8 positions matching TRBD1. This CDR3 has 15 amino acids. Germline CDR1 is MDHEN and CDR2 is SYDVKM. The V gene end was trimmed by 6 bases and the J gene end by 5 bases; junction bases not matched to a gene: 8. The CDR3, as DNA: TGTGCCAGCAGATCAGGGGGCGAATCTACCGGGGAGCTGTTTTTT. This sequence encodes CASRSGGESTGELFF.

The CDR3 DNA sequence: TGCAGTGCTCCCTCGAGTCCTGTGGGGAGGGCCACTCATGAGCAGTTCTTC. It specifies CSAPSSPVGRATHEQFF. The chain joins TRBV20-1 to TRBJ2-1, with 7 nucleotides matching TRBD2. Looked up from germline, CDR1 is DFQATT and CDR2 is SNEGSKA (reference sequence). The CDR3 loop spans 17 amino acids. V trimming: 5 bases; J trimming: 8 bases; junction bases outside the gene matches: 21.

The chain joins TRBV5-1 to TRBJ1-5, with D perhaps matching TRBD1 (5 bases). The CDR3 is 13 residues long. The V and J ends lost 4 bases and 7 bases respectively, with 12 bases between them. Germline values: CDR1 SGHRS, CDR2 YFSETQ. CDR3 coding DNA: TGCGCCAGCAGCGCGGGGGAGCGACAGCCCCAGCATTTT. Amino acid sequence: CASSAGERQPQHF. Variable domain in full (rest from reference TRBV5-1 and TRBJ1-5): KAGVTQTPRYLIKTRGQQVTLSCSPISGHRSVSWYQQTPGQGLQFLFEYFSETQRNKGNFPGRFSGRQFSNSRSEMNVSTLELGDSALYLCASSAGERQPQHFGDGTRLSIL.

The chain links TRBV19 to TRBJ2-3; D unresolved. This CDR3 is built from 14 residues. Trimming removed 3 bases at V and 1 base at J, with 8 bases between. Germline CDR1 is LNHDA and CDR2 is SQIVND (reference sequence). This CDR3 reads CASSIRWGTDTQYF. CDR3 DNA sequence: TGTGCCAGTAGTATTAGGTGGGGCACAGATACGCAGTATTTT.

The chain carries TRBV6-5 and TRBJ2-7; TRBD2 might be the D (5 bases). Trimming took 6 bases from V and 3 from J, leaving 18 bases between them. Germline V gene sequence: CDR1 MNHEY, CDR2 SVGAGI. The CDR3 loop spans 15 amino acids. CDR3 sequence: CASRYSAAGDYEQYF. CDR3 bases: TGTGCCAGCAGGTACAGCGCCGCGGGCGACTACGAGCAGTACTTC.

By share of the sample, this clonotype is medium-sized. CDR3 protein: CASSLVPLLQGGTEAFF. The CDR3 DNA reads TGTGCCAGCAGCTTAGTACCTTTATTACAGGGGGGGACTGAAGCTTTCTTT. The chain has TRBV7-3 and TRBJ1-1; 8 bases fit TRBD1. V trimming: 2 bases; J trimming: 5 bases; junction bases outside the gene matches: 13. The CDR3 sequence is 17 residues long. Germline loops: CDR1 SGHTA, CDR2 FQGTGA. Full variable domain (outside the CDR3, taken from reference TRBV7-3 and TRBJ1-1): GAGVSQTPSNKVTEKGKYVELRCDPISGHTALYWYRQSLGQGPEFLIYFQGTGAADDSGLPNDRFFAVRPEGSVSTLKIQRTERGDSAVYLCASSLVPLLQGGTEAFFGQGTRLTVV.

The chain has TRBV24-1 and TRBJ2-3; 8 bases fit TRBD1. After removal of 0 bases from V and 5 bases from J, the junction contained 9 bases not matched to a gene. Germline assignment: CDR1 KGHDR and CDR2 SFDVKD. The CDR3 has 17 amino acids. In nucleotides, the CDR3 is TGTGCCACCAGTGATTTGCAAAGACAGGGGCTAGGAGATACGCAGTATTTT. It specifies CATSDLQRQGLGDTQYF.